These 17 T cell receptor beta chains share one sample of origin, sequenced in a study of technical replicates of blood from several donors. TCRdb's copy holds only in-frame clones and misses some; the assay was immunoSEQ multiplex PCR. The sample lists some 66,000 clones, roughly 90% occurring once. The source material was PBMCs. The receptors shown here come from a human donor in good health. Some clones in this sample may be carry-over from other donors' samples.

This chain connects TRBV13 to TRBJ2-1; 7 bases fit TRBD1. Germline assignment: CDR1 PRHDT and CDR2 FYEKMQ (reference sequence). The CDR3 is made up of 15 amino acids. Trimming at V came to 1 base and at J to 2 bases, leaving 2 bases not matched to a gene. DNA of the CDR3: TGTGCCAGCAGCTTAGAAGGGGGCCCCTACAATGAGCAGTTCTTC. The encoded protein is CASSLEGGPYNEQFF.

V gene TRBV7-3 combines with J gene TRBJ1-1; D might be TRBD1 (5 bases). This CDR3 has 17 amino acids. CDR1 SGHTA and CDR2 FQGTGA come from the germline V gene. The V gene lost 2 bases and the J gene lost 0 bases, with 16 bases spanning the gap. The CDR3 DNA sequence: TGTGCCAGCAGCTTATTCGGATTGGGCAGGGTGAACACTGAAGCTTTCTTT. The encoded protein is CASSLFGLGRVNTEAFF.

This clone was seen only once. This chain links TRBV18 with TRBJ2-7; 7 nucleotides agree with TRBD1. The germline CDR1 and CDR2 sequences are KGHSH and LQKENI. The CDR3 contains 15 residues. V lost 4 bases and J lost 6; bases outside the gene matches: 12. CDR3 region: CASSLLTGESSEQYF. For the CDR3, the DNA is TGTGCCAGCTCACTGCTCACAGGGGAGAGCTCCGAGCAGTACTTC. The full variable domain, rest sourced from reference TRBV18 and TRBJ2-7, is NAGVMQNPRHLVRRRGQEARLRCSPMKGHSHVYWYRQLPEEGLKFMVYLQKENIIDESGMPKERFSAEFPKEGPSILRIQQVVRGDSAAYFCASSLLTGESSEQYFGPGTRLTVT.

In DNA form, the CDR3 reads TGTGCCTGGAGTACGAACGATAGGGGGAGGGCCTGGTCTGAGCAGTTCTTC. Translating it yields CAWSTNDRGRAWSEQFF. The genes are TRBV30 and TRBJ2-1, with a weak D call TRBD2 (7 bases). Germline V lookup: CDR1 GTSNPN, CDR2 SVGIG (reference sequence). The V end was cut by 2 bases, the J end by 9 bases, with 26 bases between. This CDR3 contains 17 residues. Using reference TRBV30 and TRBJ2-1 for the parts outside the CDR3, the full variable domain is SQTIHQWPATLVQPVGSPLSLECTVEGTSNPNLYWYRQAAGRGLQLLFYSVGIGQISSEVPQNLSASRPQDRQFILSSKKLLLSDSGFYLCAWSTNDRGRAWSEQFFGPGTRLTVL.

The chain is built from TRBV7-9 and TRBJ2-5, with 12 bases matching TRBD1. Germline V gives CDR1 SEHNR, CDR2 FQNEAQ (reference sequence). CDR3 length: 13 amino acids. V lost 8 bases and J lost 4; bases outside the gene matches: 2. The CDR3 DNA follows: TGTGCCAGCGGGGACAGGGGGCGAGAGACCCAGTACTTC. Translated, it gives CASGDRGRETQYF.

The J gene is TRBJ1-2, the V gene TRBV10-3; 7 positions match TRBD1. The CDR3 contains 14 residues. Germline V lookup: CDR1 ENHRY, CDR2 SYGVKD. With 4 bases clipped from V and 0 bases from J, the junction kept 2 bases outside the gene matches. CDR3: CAISGGTANYGYTF. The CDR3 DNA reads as TGTGCCATCAGTGGCGGGACAGCTAACTATGGCTACACCTTC.

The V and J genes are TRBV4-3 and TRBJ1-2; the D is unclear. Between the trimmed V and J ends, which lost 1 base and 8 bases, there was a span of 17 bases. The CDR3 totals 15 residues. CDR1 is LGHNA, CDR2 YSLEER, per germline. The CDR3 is CASSQAVQTRFGYTF. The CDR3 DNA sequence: TGCGCCAGCAGCCAAGCAGTCCAGACTCGTTTCGGCTACACCTTC.

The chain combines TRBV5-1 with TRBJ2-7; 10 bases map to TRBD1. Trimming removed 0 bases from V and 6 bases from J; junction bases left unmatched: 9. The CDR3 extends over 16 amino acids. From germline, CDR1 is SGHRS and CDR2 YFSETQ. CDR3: CASSLEGTGVSGEQYF. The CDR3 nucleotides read TGCGCCAGCAGCTTGGAAGGGACAGGGGTATCTGGCGAGCAGTACTTC.

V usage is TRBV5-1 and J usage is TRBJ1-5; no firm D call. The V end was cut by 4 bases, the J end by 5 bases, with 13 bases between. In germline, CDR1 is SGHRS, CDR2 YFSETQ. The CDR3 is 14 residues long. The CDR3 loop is CASSPGLADQPQHF. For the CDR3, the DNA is TGCGCCAGCAGCCCCGGTTTAGCTGATCAGCCCCAGCATTTT.

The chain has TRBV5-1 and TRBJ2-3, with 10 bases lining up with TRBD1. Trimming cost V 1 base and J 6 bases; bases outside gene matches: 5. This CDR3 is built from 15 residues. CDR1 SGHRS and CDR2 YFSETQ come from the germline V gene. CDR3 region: CASSLSGQGYDTQYF. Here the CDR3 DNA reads TGCGCCAGCAGCTTGTCGGGACAGGGGTACGATACGCAGTATTTT.

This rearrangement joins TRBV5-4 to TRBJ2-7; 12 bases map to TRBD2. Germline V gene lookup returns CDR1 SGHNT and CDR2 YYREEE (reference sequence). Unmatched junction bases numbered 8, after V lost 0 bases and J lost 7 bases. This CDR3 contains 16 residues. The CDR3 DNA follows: TGTGCCAGCAGCTTGGCCCCGACTAGCGGGAGTGGTGAGCAGTACTTC. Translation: CASSLAPTSGSGEQYF. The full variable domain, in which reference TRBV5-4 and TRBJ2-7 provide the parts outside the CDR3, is ETGVTQSPTHLIKTRGQQVTLRCSSQSGHNTVSWYQQALGQGPQFIFQYYREEENGRGNFPPRFSGLQFPNYSSELNVNALELDDSALYLCASSLAPTSGSGEQYFGPGTRLTVT.

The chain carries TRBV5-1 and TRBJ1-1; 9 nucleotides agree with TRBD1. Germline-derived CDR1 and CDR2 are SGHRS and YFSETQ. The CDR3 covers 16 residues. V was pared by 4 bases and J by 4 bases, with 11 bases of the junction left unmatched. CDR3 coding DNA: TGCGCCAGCAGCCGGGCTCGGACAGGGGAGGGCACTGAAGCTTTCTTT. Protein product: CASSRARTGEGTEAFF.

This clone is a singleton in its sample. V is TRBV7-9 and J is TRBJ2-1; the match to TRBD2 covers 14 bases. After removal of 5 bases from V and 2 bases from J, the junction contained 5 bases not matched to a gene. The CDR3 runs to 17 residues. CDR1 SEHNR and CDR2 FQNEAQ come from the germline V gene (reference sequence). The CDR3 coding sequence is TGTGCCAGCAGCCCTAGGACTAGCGGGGGGACCTACAATGAGCAGTTCTTC. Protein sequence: CASSPRTSGGTYNEQFF.

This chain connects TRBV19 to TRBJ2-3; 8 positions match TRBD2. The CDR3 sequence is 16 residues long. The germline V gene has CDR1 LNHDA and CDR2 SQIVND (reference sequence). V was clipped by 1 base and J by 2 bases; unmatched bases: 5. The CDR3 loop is CASSIGTSPNTDTQYF. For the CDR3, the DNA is TGTGCCAGTAGTATAGGGACTAGCCCTAACACAGATACGCAGTATTTT.

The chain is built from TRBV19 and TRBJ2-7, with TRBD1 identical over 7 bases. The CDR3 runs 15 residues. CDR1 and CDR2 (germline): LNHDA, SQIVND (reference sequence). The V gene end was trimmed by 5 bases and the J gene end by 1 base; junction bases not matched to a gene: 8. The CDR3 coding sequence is TGTGCCAGTAGTTCTACAGGGGTCCAATCCTACGAGCAGTACTTC. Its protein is CASSSTGVQSYEQYF.

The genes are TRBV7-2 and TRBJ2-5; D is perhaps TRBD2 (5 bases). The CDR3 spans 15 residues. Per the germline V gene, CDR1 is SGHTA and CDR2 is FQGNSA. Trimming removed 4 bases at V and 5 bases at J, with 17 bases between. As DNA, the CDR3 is TGTGCCAGCAGCTCCGGTTCGGGAAAGAGGGAGACCCAGTACTTC. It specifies CASSSGSGKRETQYF.

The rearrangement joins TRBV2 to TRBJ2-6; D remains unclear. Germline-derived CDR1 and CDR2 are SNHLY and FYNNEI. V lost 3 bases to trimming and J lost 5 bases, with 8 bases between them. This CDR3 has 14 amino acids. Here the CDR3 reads CASSDAPRANVLTF. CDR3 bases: TGTGCCAGCAGTGATGCCCCTAGGGCCAACGTCCTGACTTTC.